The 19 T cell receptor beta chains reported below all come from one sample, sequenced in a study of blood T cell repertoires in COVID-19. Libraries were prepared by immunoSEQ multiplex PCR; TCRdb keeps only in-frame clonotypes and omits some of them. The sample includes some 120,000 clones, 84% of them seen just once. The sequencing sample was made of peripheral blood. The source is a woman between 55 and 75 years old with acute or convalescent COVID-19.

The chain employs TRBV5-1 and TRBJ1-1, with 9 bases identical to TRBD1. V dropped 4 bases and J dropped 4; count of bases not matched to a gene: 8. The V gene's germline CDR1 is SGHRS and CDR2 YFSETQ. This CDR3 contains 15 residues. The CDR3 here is CASSPGQGRGTEAFF. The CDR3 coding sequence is TGCGCCAGCAGCCCCGGACAGGGGAGAGGCACTGAAGCTTTCTTT.

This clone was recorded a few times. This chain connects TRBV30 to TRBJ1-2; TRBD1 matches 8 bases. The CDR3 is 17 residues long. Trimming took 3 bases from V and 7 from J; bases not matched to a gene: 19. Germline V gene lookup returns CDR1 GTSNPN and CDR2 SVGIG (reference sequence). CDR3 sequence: CAWRQRTGPTSRVGYTF. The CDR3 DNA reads TGTGCCTGGAGGCAAAGGACAGGGCCTACCTCGAGGGTTGGCTACACCTTC.

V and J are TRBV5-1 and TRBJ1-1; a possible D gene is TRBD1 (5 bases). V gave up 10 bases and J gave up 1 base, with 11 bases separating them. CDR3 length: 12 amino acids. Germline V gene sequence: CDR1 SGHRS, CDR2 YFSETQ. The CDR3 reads CASGTGNTEAFF. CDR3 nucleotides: TGCGCCTCCGGGACTGGGAACACTGAAGCTTTCTTT.

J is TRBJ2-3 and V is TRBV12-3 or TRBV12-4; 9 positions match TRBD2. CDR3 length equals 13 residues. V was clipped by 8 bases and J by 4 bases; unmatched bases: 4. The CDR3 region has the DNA TGTGCCAGCGGCGGGGGGGCGTCAGATACGCAGTATTTT. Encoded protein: CASGGGASDTQYF.

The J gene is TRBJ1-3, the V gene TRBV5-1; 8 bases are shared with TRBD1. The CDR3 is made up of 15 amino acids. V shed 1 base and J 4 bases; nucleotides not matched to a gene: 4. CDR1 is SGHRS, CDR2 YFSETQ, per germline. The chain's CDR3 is CASSLQGAEGNTIYF. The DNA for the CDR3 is TGCGCCAGCAGCTTGCAGGGGGCGGAAGGAAACACCATATATTTT.

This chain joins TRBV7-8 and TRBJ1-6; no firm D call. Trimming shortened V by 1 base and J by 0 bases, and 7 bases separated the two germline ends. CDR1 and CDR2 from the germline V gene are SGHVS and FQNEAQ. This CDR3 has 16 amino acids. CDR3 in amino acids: CASSLVLSSYNSPLHF. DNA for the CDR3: TGTGCCAGCAGCTTAGTTCTAAGCTCCTATAATTCACCCCTCCACTTT.

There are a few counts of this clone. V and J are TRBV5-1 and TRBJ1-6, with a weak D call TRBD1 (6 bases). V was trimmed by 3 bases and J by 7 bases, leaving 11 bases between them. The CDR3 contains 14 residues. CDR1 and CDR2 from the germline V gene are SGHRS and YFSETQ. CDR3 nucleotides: TGCGCCAGCAGCTCCGGACAGCCGAATTCACCCCTCCACTTT. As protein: CASSSGQPNSPLHF. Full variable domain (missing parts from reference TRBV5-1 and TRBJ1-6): KAGVTQTPRYLIKTRGQQVTLSCSPISGHRSVSWYQQTPGQGLQFLFEYFSETQRNKGNFPGRFSGRQFSNSRSEMNVSTLELGDSALYLCASSSGQPNSPLHFGNGTRLTVT.

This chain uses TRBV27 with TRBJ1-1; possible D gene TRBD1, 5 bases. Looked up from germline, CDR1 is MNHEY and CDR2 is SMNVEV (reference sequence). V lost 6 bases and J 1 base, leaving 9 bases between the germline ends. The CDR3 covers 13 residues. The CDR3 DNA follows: TGTGCCAGCAGCCCCGGGGGGAACACTGAAGCTTTCTTT. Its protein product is CASSPGGNTEAFF.

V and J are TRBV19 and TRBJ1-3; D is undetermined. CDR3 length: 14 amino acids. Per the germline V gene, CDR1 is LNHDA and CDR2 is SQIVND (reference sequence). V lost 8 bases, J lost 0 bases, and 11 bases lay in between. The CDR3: CASRTMSSGNTIYF. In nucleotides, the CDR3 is TGTGCCAGTCGAACCATGAGCTCTGGAAACACCATATATTTT.

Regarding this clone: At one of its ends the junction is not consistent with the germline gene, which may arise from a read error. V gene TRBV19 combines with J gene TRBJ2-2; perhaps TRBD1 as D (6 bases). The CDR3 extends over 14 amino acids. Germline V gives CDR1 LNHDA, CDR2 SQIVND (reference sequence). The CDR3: CASSLGQNIGELFF. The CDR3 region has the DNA TGTGCCAGTAGCCTCGGACAGAACATCGGGGAGCTGTTTTTT.

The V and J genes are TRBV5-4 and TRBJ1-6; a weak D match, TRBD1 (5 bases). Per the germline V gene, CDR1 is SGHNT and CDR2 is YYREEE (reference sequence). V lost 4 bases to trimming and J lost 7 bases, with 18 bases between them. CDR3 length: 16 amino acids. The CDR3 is CASSQQAGRANSPLHF. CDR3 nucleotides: TGTGCCAGCAGCCAACAGGCGGGACGGGCCAATTCACCCCTCCACTTT.

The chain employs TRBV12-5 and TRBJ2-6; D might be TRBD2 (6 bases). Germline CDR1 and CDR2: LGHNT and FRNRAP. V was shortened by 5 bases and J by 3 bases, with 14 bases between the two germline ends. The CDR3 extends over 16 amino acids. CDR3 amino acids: CASGMIRGGGANVLTF. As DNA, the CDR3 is TGTGCTAGTGGTATGATTCGGGGAGGTGGGGCCAACGTCCTGACTTTC.

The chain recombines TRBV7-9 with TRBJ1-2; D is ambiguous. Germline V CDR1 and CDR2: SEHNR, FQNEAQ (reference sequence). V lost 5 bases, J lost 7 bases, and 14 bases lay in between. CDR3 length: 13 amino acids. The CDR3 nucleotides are TGTGCCAGCAGCACCGGGGAGATGCGTGGCTACACCTTC. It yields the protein CASSTGEMRGYTF.

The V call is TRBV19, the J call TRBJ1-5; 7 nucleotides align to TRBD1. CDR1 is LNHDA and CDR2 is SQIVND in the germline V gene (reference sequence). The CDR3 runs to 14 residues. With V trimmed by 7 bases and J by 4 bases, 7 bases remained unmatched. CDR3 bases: TGTGCCAGTACCCAAGACAGGGCGAATCAGCCCCAGCATTTT. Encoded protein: CASTQDRANQPQHF. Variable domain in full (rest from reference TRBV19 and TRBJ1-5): DGGITQSPKYLFRKEGQNVTLSCEQNLNHDAMYWYRQDPGQGLRLIYYSQIVNDFQKGDIAEGYSVSREKKESFPLTVTSAQKNPTAFYLCASTQDRANQPQHFGDGTRLSIL.

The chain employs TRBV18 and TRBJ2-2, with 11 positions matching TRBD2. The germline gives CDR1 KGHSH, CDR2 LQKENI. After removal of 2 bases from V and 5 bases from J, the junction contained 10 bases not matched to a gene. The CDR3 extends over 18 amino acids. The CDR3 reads CASSPSSITSGGTGELFF. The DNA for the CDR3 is TGTGCCAGCTCACCAAGTTCCATTACTAGCGGGGGAACCGGGGAGCTGTTTTTT.

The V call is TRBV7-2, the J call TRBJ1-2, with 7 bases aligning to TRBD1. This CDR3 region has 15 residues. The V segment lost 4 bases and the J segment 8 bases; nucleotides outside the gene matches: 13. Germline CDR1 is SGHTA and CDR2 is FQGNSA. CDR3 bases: TGTGCCAGCAGCTGGGGCGACAGGGAGGTTTTCGGCTACACCTTC. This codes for CASSWGDREVFGYTF.

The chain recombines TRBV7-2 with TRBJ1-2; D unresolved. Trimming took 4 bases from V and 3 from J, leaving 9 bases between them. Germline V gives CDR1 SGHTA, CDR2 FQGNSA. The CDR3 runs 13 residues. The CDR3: CASSSQVYYGYTF. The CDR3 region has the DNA TGTGCCAGCAGCTCGCAGGTTTACTATGGCTACACCTTC.

In nucleotides, the CDR3 is TGTGCCAGCAGAACGACAGGGGGTTCGGAGACCCAGTACTTC. Its translation is CASRTTGGSETQYF. The chain uses TRBV6-6 and TRBJ2-5; TRBD1 matches 9 bases. V trimming: 6 bases; J trimming: 5 bases; junction bases outside the gene matches: 7. Germline V gene sequence: CDR1 MNHNY, CDR2 SVGAGI (reference sequence). There are 14 residues in the CDR3.

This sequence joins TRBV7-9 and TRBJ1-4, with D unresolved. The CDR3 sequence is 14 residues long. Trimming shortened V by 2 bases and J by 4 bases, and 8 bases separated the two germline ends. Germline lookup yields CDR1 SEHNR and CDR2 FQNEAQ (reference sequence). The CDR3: CASSLSQLNEKLFF. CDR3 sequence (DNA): TGTGCCAGCAGCTTATCACAGCTTAATGAAAAACTGTTTTTT.